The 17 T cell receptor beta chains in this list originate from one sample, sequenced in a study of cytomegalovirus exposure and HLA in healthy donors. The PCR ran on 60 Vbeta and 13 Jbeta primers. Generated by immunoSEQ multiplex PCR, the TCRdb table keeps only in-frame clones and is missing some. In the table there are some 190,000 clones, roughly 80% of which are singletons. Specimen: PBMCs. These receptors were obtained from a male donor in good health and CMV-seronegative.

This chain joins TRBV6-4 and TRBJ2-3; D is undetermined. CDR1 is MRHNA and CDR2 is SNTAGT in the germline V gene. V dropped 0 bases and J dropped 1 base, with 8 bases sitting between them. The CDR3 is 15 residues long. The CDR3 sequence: CASSDSFGRTDTQYF. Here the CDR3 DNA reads TGTGCCAGCAGTGACTCTTTCGGTCGCACAGATACGCAGTATTTT.

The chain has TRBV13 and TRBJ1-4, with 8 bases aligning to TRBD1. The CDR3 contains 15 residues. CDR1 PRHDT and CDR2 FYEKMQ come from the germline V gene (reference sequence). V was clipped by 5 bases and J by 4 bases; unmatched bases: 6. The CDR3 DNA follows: TGTGCCAGCAGCCGACAGGGGTTCGGTAATGAAAAACTGTTTTTT. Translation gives CASSRQGFGNEKLFF.

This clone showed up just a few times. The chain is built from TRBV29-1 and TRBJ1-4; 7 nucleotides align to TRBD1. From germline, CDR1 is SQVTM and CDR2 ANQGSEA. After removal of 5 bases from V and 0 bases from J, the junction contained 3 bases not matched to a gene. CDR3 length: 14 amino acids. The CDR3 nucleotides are TGCAGCGTTACCCAGGGGGCAACTAATGAAAAACTGTTTTTT. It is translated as CSVTQGATNEKLFF.

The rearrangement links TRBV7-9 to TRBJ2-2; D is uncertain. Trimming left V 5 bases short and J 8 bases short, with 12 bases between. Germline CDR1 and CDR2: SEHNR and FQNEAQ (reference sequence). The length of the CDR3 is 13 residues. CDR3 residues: CASSPTLRGELFF. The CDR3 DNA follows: TGTGCCAGCAGCCCCACCCTTCGGGGGGAGCTGTTTTTT. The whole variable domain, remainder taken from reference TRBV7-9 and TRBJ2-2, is DTGVSQNPRHKITKRGQNVTFRCDPISEHNRLYWYRQTLGQGPEFLTYFQNEAQLEKSRLLSDRFSAERPKGSFSTLEIQRTEQGDSAMYLCASSPTLRGELFFGEGSRLTVL.

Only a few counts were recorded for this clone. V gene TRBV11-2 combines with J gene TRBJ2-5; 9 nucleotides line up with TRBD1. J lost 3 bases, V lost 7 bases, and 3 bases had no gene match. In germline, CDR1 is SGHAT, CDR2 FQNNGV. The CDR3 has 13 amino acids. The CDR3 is CASNRDREETQYF. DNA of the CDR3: TGTGCCAGCAACCGGGACAGGGAAGAGACCCAGTACTTC.

CDR3 DNA: TGTGCCAGCAGCCGGGACCCCTTGGGGAGGGAGACCCAGTACTTC. Translated, it gives CASSRDPLGRETQYF. V usage is TRBV9 and J usage is TRBJ2-5; TRBD2 might be the D (6 bases). Trimming took 4 bases from V and 5 from J, leaving 18 bases between them. The CDR3 runs to 15 residues. The germline V gene encodes CDR1 SGDLS and CDR2 YYNGEE.

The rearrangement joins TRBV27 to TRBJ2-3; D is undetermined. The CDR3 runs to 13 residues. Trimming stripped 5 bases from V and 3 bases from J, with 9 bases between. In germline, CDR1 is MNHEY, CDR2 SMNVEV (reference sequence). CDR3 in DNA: TGTGCCAGCAGTCTTTCTAGAACAGATACGCAGTATTTT. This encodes CASSLSRTDTQYF.

CDR3 sequence (DNA): TGTGCCTGGAGCACCGGACAGGGAGATGGCTACACCTTC. Amino acids: CAWSTGQGDGYTF. This chain links TRBV30 with TRBJ1-2, with 8 bases that match TRBD1. Looked up from germline, CDR1 is GTSNPN and CDR2 is SVGIG (reference sequence). Trimming took 3 bases from V and 6 from J; bases not matched to a gene: 6. The CDR3 is made up of 13 amino acids.

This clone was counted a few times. As DNA, the CDR3 is TGTGCCAGCAGCTCCCCGACCTTGTTCGGGACAGGGGGTGAGCAGTACTTC. Amino acids: CASSSPTLFGTGGEQYF. The chain carries TRBV7-9 and TRBJ2-7; 11 bases agree with TRBD1. Germline loops: CDR1 SEHNR, CDR2 FQNEAQ (reference sequence). V lost 4 bases and J lost 7; bases outside the gene matches: 15. The CDR3 sequence is 17 residues long.

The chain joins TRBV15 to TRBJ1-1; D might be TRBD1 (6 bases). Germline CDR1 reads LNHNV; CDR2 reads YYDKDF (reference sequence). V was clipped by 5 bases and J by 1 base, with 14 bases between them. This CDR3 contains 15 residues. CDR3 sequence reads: CATSSRQVGNTEAFF. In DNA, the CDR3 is TGTGCCACCAGCTCCCGACAGGTTGGGAACACTGAAGCTTTCTTT.

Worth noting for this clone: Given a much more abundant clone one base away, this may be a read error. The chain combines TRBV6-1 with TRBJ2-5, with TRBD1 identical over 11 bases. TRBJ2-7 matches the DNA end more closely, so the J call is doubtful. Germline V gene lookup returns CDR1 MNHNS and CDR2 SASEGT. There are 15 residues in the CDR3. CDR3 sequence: CASSDGTGGSYEQYF. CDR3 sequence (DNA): TGTGCCAGCAGTGATGGGACAGGGGGCTCCTACGAGCAGTACTTC.

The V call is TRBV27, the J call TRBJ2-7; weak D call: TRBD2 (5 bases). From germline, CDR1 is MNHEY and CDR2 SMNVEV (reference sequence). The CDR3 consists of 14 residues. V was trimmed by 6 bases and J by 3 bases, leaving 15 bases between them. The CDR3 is CASRGWRTGYEQYF. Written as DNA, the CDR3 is TGTGCCAGCAGGGGGTGGAGGACGGGCTACGAGCAGTACTTC.

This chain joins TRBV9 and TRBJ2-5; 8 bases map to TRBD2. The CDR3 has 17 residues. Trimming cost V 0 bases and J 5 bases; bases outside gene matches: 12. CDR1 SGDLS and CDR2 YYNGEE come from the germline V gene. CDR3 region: CASSVGGTRLRMETQYF. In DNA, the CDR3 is TGTGCCAGCAGCGTAGGAGGGACTAGGTTGAGGATGGAGACCCAGTACTTC.

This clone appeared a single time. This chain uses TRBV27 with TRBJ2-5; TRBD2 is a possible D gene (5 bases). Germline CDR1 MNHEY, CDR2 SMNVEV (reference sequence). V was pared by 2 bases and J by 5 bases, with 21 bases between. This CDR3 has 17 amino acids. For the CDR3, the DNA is TGTGCCAGCAGTTTAAGTCGCGGACCCCGAGAGGGTGAGACCCAGTACTTC. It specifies CASSLSRGPREGETQYF.

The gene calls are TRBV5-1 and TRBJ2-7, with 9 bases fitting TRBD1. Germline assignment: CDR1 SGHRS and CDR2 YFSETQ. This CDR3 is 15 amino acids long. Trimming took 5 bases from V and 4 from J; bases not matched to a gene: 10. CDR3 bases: TGCGCCAGCAGTTCCCCGGGACAGGGTTTGTACGAGCAGTACTTC. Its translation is CASSSPGQGLYEQYF.

The CDR3 nucleotides read TGCGCCAGCAGCTTGGTAGGGGGACTAGCGGACCACGAGCAGTACTTC. Translated: CASSLVGGLADHEQYF. The rearrangement joins TRBV5-1 to TRBJ2-7; 11 bases map to TRBD2. The length of the CDR3 is 16 residues. With V trimmed by 0 bases and J by 5 bases, 7 bases remained unmatched. Germline V gives CDR1 SGHRS, CDR2 YFSETQ.

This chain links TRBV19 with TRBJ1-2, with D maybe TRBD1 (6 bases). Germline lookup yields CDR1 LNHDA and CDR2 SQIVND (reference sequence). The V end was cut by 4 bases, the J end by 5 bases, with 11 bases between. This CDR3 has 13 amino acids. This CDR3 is CASSTRTDYGYTF. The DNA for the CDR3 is TGTGCCAGTAGTACCCGGACAGATTATGGCTACACCTTC.